The entry below gives a single T cell receptor beta chain sequence along with its context. The antigen is undetermined. The data derive from a study of cytomegalovirus exposure and HLA in healthy donors. Study-wide findings and caveats: Presence/absence analyses rested on an assumption that sequencing depth was roughly uniform across donors.

CDR1 is LNHDA, CDR2 SQIVND, per germline (reference sequence). This CDR3 has 14 residues. Between the trimmed V and J ends, which lost 4 bases and 5 bases, there was a span of 14 bases. Those who donated were healthy bone marrow donors. Primers for the PCR totalled 60 Vbeta and 13 Jbeta. Libraries were prepared by immunoSEQ multiplex PCR; TCRdb keeps only in-frame clonotypes and omits some of them. This table holds about 110,000 clones, approximately 70% found once. The chain recombines TRBV19 with TRBJ1-1, with unresolved D. The sample was PBMCs. This sequence originates from a man aged 25-45 years in good health and CMV-seropositive. DNA for the CDR3: TGTGCCAGTAGTAGGCGAGACTTGTCAACTGAAGCTTTCTTT. Its protein is CASSRRDLSTEAFF. The whole variable domain, filled in from reference TRBV19 and TRBJ1-1, reads DGGITQSPKYLFRKEGQNVTLSCEQNLNHDAMYWYRQDPGQGLRLIYYSQIVNDFQKGDIAEGYSVSREKKESFPLTVTSAQKNPTAFYLCASSRRDLSTEAFFGQGTRLTVV.